This T cell receptor beta chain was sequenced during a study of blood T cell repertoires in COVID-19. The overall study: Acute-phase and convalescent COVID-19 samples originated in the United States, Italy and Spain.

The CDR3 has 17 residues. The germline V gene encodes CDR1 KGHSH and CDR2 LQKENI. The J segment lost 5 bases and the V segment lost 3 bases, leaving 14 bases of the junction unmatched. The data were produced by immunoSEQ multiplex PCR, yet TCRdb's version contains in-frame clones alone and is incomplete. Seen here are 100,000 to 120,000 clones, over 80% observed once, and the top ten hold about 4%. The chain has TRBV18 and TRBJ2-5; TRBD2 aligns across 8 bases. The sample taken for sequencing was peripheral blood. The TCR originated in a woman in her 70s with acute or convalescent COVID-19. DNA for the CDR3: TGTGCCAGCTCACCTTTTCCCTTCGGCGGGGGGAAGGAGACCCAGTACTTC. Protein sequence: CASSPFPFGGGKETQYF.